This TCR beta chain was captured in a study of T-cell reconstitution after alpha-beta-depleted transplantation in children. Per germline, CDR1 SGHTA and CDR2 FQGNSA. This CDR3 has 14 residues. V was trimmed by 8 bases and J by 5 bases, leaving 18 bases between them. Preparing the TCRbeta library involved the use of unique molecular identifiers. TCRdb passed the PCR reads through MiXCR, listing each CDR3 protein once. The table includes fewer than 500,000 distinct CDR3 sequences, around two fifths detected once. The table lists this clonotype with many counts. The starting material was PBMCs, obtained before TCRalphabeta/CD19-depleted stem cell transplant. The rearrangement joins TRBV7-2 to TRBJ2-5; D is unclear. The clonotype was recovered from a girl aged 2-15 years with aplastic anemia, due to receive a stem cell transplant. Here the CDR3 reads CASLQSAVGETQYF. Written as DNA, the CDR3 is TGTGCCAGCCTACAAAGTGCGGTGGGGGAGACCCAGTACTTC.